The clone carrying this T cell receptor (beta chain) came up once. Antigen specificity is unknown. This entry comes from a study of shared clonotypes between healthy human individuals. The overall study: Researchers drew samples from a couple of women and a few men aged 18 to 49.

Study observations and caveats: Sampling was confined to blood; repertoires within tissues likely differ. Naive subsets usually exceeded memory subsets in estimated richness. In contrast to clonotypes shared by all four donors, non-shared clonotypes had lower generation probabilities.

Assay used: immunoSEQ multiplex PCR; TCRdb lists only in-frame clones, some missing. Of under 1,100,000 clones listed, around 76% were seen once; the top ten hold approximately 1.3%. This CDR3 spans 11 amino acids. Between the trimmed V and J ends, which lost 0 bases and 10 bases, there was a span of 6 bases. Germline CDR1 MNHNS, CDR2 SASEGT. Sample: memory CD4+ T cells sorted from blood. Subset specified: CD45RA-negative fraction. The chain links TRBV6-1 to TRBJ1-1; D gene unclear. The clonotype originates from a young man in good health. The CDR3, as DNA: TGTGCCAGCAGTGAAGCGTCGCCAGCTTTCTTT. It codes for CASSEASPAFF.